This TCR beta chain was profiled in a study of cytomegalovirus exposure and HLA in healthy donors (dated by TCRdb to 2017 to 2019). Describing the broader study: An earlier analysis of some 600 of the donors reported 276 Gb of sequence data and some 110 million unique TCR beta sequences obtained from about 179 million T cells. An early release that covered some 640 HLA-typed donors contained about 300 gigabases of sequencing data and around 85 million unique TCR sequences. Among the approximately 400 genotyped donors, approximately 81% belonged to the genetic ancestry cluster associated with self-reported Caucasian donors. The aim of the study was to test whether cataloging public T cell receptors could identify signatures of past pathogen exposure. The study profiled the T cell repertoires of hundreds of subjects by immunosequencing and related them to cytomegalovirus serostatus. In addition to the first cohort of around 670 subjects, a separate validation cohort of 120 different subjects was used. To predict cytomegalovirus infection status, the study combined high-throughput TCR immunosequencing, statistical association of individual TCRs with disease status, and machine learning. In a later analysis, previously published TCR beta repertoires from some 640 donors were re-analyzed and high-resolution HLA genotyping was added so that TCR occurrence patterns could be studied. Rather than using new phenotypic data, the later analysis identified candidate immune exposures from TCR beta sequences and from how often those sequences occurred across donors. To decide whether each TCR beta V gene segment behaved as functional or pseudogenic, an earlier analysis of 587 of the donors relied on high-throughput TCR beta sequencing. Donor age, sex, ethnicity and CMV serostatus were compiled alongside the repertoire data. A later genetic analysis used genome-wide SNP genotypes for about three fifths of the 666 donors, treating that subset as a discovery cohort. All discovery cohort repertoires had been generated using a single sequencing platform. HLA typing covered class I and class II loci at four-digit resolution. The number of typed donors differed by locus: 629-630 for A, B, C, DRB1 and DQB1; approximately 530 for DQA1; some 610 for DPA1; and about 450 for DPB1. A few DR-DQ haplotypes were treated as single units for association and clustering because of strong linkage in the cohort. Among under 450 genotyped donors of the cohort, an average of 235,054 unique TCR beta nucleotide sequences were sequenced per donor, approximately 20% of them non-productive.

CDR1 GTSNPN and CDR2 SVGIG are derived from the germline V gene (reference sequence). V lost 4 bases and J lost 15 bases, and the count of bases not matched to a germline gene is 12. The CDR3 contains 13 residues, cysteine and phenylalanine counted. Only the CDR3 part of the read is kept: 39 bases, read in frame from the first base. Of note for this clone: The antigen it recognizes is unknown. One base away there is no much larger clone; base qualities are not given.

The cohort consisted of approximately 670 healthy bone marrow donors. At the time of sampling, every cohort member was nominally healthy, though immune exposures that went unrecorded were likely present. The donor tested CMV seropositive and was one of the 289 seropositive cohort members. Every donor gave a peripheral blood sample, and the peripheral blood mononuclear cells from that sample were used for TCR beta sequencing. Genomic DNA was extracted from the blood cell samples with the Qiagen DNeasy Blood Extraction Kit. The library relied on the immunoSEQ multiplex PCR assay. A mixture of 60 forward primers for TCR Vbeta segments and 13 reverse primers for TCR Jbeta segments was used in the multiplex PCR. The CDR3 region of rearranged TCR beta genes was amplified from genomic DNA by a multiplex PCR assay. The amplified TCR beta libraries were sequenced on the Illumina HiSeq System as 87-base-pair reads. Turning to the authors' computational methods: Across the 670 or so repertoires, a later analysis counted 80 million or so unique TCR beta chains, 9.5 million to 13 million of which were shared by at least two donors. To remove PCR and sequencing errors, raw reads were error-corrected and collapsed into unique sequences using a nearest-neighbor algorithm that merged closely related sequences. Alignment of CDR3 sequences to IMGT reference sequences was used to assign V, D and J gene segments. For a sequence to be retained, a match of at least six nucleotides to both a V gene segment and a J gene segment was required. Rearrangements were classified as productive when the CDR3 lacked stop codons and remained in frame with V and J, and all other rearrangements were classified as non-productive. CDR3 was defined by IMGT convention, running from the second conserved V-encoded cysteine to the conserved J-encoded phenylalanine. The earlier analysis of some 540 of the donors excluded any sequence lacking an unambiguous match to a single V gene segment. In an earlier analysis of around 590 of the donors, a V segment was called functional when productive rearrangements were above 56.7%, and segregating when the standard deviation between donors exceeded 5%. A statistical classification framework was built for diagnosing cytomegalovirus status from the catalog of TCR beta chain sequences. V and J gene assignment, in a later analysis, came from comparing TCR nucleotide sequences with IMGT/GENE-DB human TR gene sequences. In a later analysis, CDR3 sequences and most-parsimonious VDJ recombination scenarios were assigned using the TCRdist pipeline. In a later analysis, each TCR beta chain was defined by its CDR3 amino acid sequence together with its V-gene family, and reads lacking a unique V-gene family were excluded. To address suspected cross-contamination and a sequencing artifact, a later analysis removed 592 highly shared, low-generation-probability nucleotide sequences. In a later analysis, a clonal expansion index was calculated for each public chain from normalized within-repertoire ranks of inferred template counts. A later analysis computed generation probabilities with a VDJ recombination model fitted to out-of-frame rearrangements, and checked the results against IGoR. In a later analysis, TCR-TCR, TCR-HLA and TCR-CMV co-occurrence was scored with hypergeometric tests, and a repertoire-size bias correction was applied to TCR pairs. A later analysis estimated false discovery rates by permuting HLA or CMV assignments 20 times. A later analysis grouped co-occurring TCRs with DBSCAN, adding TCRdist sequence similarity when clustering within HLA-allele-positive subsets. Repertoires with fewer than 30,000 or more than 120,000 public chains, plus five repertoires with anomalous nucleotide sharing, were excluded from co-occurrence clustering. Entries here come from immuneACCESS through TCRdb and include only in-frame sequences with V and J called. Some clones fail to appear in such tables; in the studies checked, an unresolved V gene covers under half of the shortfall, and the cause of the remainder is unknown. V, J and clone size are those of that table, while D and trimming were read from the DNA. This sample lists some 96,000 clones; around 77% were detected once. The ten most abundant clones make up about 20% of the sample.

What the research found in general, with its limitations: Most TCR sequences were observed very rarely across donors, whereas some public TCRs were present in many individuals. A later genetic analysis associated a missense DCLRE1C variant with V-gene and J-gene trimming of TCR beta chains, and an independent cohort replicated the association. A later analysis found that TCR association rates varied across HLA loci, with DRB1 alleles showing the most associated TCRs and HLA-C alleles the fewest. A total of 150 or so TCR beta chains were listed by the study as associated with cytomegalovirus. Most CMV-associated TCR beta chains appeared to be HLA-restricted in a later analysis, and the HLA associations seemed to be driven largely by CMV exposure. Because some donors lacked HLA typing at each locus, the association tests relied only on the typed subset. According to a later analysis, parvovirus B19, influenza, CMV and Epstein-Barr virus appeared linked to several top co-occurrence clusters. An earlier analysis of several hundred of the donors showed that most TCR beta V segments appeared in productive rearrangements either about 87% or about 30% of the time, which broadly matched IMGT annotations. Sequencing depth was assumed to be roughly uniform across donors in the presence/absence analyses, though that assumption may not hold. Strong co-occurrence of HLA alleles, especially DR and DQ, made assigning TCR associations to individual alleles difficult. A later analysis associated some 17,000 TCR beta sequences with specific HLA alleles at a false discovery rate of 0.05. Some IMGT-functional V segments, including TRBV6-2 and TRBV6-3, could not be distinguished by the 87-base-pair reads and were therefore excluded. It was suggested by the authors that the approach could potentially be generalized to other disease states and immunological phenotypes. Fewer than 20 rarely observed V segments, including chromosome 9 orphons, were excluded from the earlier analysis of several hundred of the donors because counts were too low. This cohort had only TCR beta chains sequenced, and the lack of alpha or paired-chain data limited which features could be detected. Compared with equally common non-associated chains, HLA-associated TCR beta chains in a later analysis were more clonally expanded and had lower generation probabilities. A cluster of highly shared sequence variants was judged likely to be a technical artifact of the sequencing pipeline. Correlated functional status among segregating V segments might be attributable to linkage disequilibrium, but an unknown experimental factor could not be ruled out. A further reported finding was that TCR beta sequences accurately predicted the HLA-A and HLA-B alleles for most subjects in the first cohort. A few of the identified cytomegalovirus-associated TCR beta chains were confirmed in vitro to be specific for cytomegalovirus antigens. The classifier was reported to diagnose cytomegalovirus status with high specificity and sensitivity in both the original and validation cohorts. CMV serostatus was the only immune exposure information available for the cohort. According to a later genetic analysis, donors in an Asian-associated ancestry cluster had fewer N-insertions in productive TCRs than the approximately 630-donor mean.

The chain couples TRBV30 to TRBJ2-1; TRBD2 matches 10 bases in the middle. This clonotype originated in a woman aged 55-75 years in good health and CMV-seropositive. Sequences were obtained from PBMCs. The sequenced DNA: TGTGCCTGGAATCCTAGCGGGAGTATGGTATGGTTCTTC. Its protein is CAWNPSGSMVWFF.